This T cell receptor beta chain was recorded in a study of T cells in Graves' hyperthyroidism and ophthalmopathy. Deletions cut 4 bases from V and 0 bases from J, with 16 bases between. Germline V gene lookup returns CDR1 DFQATT and CDR2 SNEGSKA (reference sequence). The CDR3 has 15 amino acids. The study enrolled patients aged 18 to 65 with newly diagnosed hyperthyroidism of under 2 months' duration. PBMCs came from over 8.5 ml fresh peripheral blood. Amplification targeted TCR beta CDR3 regions from RNA transcripts. The primer set for the first-round RT-PCR of the TCR CDR3 was HTBI. TCRdb reprocessed the multiplex PCR reads with MiXCR, giving one entry per CDR3 protein. The sample records about 350,000 distinct CDR3 sequences, approximately 14% being singletons. This clonotype was seen more than once but under ten times.

V is TRBV20-1 and J is TRBJ2-7; tentatively, D is TRBD2 (6 bases). Sequencing was carried out using blood. This receptor was obtained from a woman younger than 45 with Graves' hyperthyroidism. CDR3 sequence reads: CSATKDGGNSYEQYF. In DNA form, the CDR3 reads TGCAGTGCTACCAAAGATGGGGGGAACTCCTACGAGCAGTACTTC.